The 3 T cell receptor beta chains presented below share a single source sample, sequenced in a study of T cell changes during pregnancy in multiple sclerosis. Using immunoSEQ multiplex PCR, the repertoire was profiled, and TCRdb retains in-frame clones only, with some absent. The sample includes tens of thousands of clones, roughly 94% of them seen just once. The sample here was peripheral blood, taken in the third trimester of pregnancy. The receptors stem from a female donor with multiple sclerosis, enrolled in a pregnancy study.

This chain links TRBV7-6 with TRBJ2-2, with 10 bases identical to TRBD2. In germline, CDR1 is SGHVS, CDR2 FNYEAQ. J was trimmed by 0 bases and V by 8 bases; bases with no gene match: 3. The CDR3 sequence is 15 residues long. CDR3 amino acids: CASGGLAANTGELFF. CDR3 DNA sequence: TGTGCCAGCGGCGGACTAGCGGCGAACACCGGGGAGCTGTTTTTT. Full variable domain (remainder filled in from reference TRBV7-6 and TRBJ2-2): GAGVSQSPRYKVTKRGQDVALRCDPISGHVSLYWYRQALGQGPEFLTYFNYEAQQDKSGLPNDRFSAERPEGSISTLTIQRTEQRDSAMYRCASGGLAANTGELFFGEGSRLTVL.

The chain couples TRBV18 to TRBJ1-1; the D gene is possibly TRBD1 (6 bases). V dropped 1 base and J dropped 4 bases, with 13 bases sitting between them. This CDR3 is built from 15 residues. Germline-derived CDR1 and CDR2 are KGHSH and LQKENI. The CDR3 region is CASSPRGQGGTEAFF. The CDR3 DNA is TGTGCCAGCTCACCACGGGGGCAGGGTGGCACTGAAGCTTTCTTT.

The chain has TRBV5-4 and TRBJ2-5; 8 bases are shared with TRBD2. Trimming took 4 bases from V and 3 from J; bases not matched to a gene: 8. The CDR3 contains 15 residues. Germline V gene data show CDR1 as SGHNT and CDR2 as YYREEE (reference sequence). The CDR3 sequence is CASSKAGTRKETQYF. The CDR3 DNA sequence: TGTGCCAGCAGCAAGGCCGGGACTAGAAAAGAGACCCAGTACTTC.